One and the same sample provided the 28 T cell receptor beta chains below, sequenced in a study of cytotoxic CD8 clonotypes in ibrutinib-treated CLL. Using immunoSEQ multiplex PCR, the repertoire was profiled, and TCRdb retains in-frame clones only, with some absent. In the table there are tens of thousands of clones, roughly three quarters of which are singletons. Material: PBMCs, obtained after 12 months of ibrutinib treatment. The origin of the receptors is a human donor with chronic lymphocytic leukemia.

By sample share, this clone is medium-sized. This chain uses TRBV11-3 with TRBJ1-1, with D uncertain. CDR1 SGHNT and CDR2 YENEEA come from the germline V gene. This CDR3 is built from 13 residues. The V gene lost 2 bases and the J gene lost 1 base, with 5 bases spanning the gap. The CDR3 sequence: CASSLFANTEAFF. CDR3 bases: TGTGCCAGCAGCTTATTTGCGAACACTGAAGCTTTCTTT. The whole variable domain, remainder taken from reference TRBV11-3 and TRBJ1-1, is EAGVVQSPRYKIIEKKQPVAFWCNPISGHNTLYWYLQNLGQGPELLIRYENEEAVDDSQLPKDRFSAERLKGVDSTLKIQPAELGDSAVYLCASSLFANTEAFFGQGTRLTVV.

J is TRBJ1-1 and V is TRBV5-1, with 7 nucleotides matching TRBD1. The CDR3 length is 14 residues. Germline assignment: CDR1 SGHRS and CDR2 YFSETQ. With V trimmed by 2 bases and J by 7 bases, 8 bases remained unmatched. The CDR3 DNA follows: TGCGCCAGCAGCTTCACAGGGGCGGGCGGTGAAGCTTTCTTT. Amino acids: CASSFTGAGGEAFF.

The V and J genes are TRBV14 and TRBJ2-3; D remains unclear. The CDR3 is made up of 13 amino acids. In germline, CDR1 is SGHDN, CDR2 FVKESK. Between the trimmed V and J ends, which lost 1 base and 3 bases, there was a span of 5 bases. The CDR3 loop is CASSQGRTDTQYF. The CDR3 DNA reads TGTGCCAGCAGCCAAGGCAGAACAGATACGCAGTATTTT.

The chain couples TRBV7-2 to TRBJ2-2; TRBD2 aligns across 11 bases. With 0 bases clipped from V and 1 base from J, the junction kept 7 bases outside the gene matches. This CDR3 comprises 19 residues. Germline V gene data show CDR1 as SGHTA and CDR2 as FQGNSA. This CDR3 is CASSLALSGRAWNTGELFF. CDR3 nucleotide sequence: TGTGCCAGCAGCTTAGCGCTTAGCGGGAGGGCCTGGAACACCGGGGAGCTGTTTTTT.

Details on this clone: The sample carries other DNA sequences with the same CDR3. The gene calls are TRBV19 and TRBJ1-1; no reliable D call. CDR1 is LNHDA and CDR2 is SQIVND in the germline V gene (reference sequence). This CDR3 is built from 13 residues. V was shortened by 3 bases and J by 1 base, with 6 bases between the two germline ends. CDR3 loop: CASSIGQNTEAFF. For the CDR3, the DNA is TGTGCCAGTAGTATCGGGCAGAACACTGAAGCTTTCTTT.

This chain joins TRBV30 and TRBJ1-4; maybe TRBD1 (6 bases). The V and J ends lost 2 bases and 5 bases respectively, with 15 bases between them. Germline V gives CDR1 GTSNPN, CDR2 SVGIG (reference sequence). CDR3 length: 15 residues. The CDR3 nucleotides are TGTGCCTGGAGTCCAATACAGGGTAGGAATGAAAAACTGTTTTTT. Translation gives CAWSPIQGRNEKLFF.

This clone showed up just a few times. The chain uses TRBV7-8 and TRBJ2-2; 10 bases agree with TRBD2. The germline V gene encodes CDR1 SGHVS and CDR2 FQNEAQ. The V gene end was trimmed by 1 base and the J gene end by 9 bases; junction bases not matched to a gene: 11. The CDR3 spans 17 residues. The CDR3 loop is CASSLGLAGEVRRELFF. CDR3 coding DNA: TGTGCCAGCAGCTTAGGCCTAGCGGGAGAGGTTAGGAGGGAGCTGTTTTTT.

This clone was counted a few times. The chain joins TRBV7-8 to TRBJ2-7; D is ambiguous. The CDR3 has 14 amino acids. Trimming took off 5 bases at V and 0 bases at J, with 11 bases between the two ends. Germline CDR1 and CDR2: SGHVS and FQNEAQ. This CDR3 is CASSPVAGSYEQYF. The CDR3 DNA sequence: TGTGCCAGCAGCCCGGTCGCAGGCTCCTACGAGCAGTACTTC.

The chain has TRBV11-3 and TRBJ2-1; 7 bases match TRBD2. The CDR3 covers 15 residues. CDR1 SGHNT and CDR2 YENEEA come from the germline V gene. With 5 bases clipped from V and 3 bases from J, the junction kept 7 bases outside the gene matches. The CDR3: CASSPYGRDYNEQFF. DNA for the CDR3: TGTGCCAGCAGCCCCTATGGGAGGGACTACAATGAGCAGTTCTTC.

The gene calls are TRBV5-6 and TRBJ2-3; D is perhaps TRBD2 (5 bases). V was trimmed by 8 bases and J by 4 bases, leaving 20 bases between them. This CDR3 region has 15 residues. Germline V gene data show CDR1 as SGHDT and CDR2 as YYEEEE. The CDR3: CASTNLEGFSDTQYF. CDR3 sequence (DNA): TGTGCCAGTACCAATTTAGAGGGATTTTCAGATACGCAGTATTTT.

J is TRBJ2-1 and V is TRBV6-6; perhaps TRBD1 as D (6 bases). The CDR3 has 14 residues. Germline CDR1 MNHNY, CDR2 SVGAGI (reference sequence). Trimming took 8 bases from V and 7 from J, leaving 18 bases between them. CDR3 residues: CASGGHTGLNEQFF. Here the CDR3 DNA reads TGTGCCAGCGGGGGCCATACAGGGTTAAATGAGCAGTTCTTC.

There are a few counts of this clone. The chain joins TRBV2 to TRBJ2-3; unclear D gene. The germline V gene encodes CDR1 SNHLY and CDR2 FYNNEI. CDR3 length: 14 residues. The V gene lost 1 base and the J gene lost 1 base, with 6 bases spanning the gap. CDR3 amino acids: CASSEGLRTDTQYF. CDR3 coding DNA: TGTGCCAGCAGTGAAGGCCTACGCACAGATACGCAGTATTTT.

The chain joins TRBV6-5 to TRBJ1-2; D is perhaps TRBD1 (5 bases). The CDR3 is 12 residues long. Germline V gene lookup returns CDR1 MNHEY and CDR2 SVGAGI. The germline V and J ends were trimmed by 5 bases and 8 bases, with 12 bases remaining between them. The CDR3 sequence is CASSRGEGGYTF. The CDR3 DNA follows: TGTGCCAGCAGTCGGGGGGAAGGGGGCTACACCTTC.

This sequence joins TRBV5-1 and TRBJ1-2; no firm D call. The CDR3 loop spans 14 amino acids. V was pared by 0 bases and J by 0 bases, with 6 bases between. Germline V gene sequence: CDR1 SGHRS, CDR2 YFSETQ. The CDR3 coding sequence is TGCGCCAGCAGCTTGGAGTCGGCTAACTATGGCTACACCTTC. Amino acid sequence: CASSLESANYGYTF.

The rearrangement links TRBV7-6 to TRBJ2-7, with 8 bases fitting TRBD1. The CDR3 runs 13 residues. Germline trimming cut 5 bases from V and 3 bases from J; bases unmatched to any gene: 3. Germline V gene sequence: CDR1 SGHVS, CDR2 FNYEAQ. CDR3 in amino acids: CASSGDRGYEQYF. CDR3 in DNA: TGTGCCAGCAGCGGAGACAGGGGCTACGAGCAGTACTTC. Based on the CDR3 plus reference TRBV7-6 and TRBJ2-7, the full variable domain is GAGVSQSPRYKVTKRGQDVALRCDPISGHVSLYWYRQALGQGPEFLTYFNYEAQQDKSGLPNDRFSAERPEGSISTLTIQRTEQRDSAMYRCASSGDRGYEQYFGPGTRLTVT.

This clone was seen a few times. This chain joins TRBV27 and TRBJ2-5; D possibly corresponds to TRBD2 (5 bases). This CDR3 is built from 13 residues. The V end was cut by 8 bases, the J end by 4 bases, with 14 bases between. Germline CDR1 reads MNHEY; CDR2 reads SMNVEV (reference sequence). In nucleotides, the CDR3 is TGTGCCAGCGGCGTCGGGGAAGCAGAGACCCAGTACTTC. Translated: CASGVGEAETQYF.

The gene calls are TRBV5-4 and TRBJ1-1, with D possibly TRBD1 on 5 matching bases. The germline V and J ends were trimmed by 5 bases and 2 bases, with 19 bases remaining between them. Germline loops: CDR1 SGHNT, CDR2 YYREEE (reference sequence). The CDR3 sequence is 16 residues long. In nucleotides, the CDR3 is TGTGCCAGCAGTTTCGGGACCCGCCGCCCAAACACTGAAGCTTTCTTT. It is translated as CASSFGTRRPNTEAFF.

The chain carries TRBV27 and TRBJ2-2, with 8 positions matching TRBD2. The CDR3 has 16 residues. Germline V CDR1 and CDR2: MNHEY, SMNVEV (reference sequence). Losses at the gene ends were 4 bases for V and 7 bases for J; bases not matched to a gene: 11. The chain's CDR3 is CASSSPPSAGVGELFF. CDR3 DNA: TGTGCCAGCAGTTCCCCCCCCTCAGCGGGAGTCGGGGAGCTGTTTTTT.

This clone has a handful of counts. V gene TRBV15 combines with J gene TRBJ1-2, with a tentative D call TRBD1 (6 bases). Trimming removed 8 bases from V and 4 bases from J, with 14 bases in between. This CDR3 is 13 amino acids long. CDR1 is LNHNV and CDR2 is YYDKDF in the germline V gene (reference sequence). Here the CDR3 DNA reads TGTGCCACCGAAGATACAGGGACCTATGGCTACACCTTC. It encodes CATEDTGTYGYTF.

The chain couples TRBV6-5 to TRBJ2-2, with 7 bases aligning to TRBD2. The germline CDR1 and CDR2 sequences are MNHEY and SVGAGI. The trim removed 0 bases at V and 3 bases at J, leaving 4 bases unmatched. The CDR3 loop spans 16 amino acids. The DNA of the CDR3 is TGTGCCAGCAGTTACTCGTATGGGGGGGACACCGGGGAGCTGTTTTTT. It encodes CASSYSYGGDTGELFF.

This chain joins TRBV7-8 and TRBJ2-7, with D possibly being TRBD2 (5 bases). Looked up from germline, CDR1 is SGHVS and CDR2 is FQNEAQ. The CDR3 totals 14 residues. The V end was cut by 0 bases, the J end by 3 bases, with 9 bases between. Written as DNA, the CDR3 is TGTGCCAGCAGCTTAGCGCCTAGCTACTACGAGCAGTACTTC. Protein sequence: CASSLAPSYYEQYF.

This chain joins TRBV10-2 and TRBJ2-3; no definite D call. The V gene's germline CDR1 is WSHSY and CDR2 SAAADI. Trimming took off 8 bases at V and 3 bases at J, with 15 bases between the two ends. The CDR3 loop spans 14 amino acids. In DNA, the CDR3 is TGCGCCAGCGGACGGACCTCCGGGACAGATACGCAGTATTTT. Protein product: CASGRTSGTDTQYF.

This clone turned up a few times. The chain's CDR3 is CASRAQGASYEQYF. The CDR3 region has the DNA TGTGCCAGCAGGGCCCAGGGGGCCTCCTACGAGCAGTACTTC. The genes are TRBV28 and TRBJ2-7, with 8 bases aligning to TRBD1. The junction had 4 bases not matched to a gene; V was cut back by 6 bases and J by 0 bases. The CDR3 loop spans 14 amino acids. The germline CDR1 and CDR2 sequences are MDHEN and SYDVKM.

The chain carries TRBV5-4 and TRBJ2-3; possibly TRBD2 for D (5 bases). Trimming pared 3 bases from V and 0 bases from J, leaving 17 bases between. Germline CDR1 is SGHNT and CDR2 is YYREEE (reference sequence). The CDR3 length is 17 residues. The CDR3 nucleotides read TGTGCCAGCAGCTGGGGAAGTCCCCTAGCTAGCACAGATACGCAGTATTTT. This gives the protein CASSWGSPLASTDTQYF.

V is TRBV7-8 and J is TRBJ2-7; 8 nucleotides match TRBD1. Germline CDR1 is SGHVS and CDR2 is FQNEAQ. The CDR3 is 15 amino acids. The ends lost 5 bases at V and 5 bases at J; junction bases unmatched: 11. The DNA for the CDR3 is TGTGCCAGCAGCCAGGGTTGGACAGGGATCAACGAGCAGTACTTC. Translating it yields CASSQGWTGINEQYF.

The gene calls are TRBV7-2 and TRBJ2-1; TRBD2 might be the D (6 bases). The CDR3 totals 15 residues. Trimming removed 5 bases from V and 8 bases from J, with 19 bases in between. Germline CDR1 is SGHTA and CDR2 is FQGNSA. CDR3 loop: CASSLFPRGVDEQFF. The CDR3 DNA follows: TGTGCCAGCAGCCTTTTTCCGCGCGGGGTCGATGAGCAGTTCTTC.

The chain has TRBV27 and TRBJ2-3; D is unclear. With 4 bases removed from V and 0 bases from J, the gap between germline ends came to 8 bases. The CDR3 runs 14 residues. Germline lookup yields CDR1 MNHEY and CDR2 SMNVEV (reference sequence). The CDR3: CASSSWGSTDTQYF. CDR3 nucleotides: TGTGCCAGCAGTTCCTGGGGTAGCACAGATACGCAGTATTTT.

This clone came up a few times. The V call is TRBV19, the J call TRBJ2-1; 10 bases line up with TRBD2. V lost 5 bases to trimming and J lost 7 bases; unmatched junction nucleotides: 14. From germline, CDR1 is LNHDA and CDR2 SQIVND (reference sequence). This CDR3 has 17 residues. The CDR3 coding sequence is TGTGCCAGTAGTCGTCCTTCTAGCGGGAGTATTAGGAATGAGCAGTTCTTC. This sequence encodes CASSRPSSGSIRNEQFF.